The 14 T cell receptor beta chains in this list originate from one sample, sequenced in a study of T cell changes during pregnancy in multiple sclerosis. Profiled with immunoSEQ multiplex PCR; TCRdb holds only in-frame clones, not every one. The sample holds under 50,000 clones; more than 90% are singletons and the top ten take 0.55% to 0.85%. Here the sequenced sample was CD4+ T cells from peripheral blood mononuclear cells, taken in the first trimester of pregnancy. These receptors came from a female donor with multiple sclerosis, enrolled in a pregnancy study.

This chain joins TRBV5-8 and TRBJ1-1; D uncertain. Germline V gene data show CDR1 as SGHTS and CDR2 as YDEGEE. V shed 0 bases and J shed 2 bases, with 8 bases lying between them. CDR3 size: 14 residues. For the CDR3, the DNA is TGTGCCAGCAGCTTGGCCCCAGGAAACACTGAAGCTTTCTTT. Residues: CASSLAPGNTEAFF.

The gene calls are TRBV7-9 and TRBJ2-2; 7 bases are shared with TRBD1. J was trimmed by 2 bases and V by 2 bases; bases with no gene match: 5. From germline, CDR1 is SEHNR and CDR2 FQNEAQ (reference sequence). The CDR3 contains 16 residues. CDR3 region: CASSLLRGTNTGELFF. CDR3 DNA sequence: TGTGCCAGCAGCTTACTCAGGGGGACAAACACCGGGGAGCTGTTTTTT.

The CDR3: CASSYLAGGNYNEQFF. The CDR3 coding sequence is TGTGCCAGCAGCTACCTAGCGGGAGGGAACTACAATGAGCAGTTCTTC. The chain employs TRBV5-5 and TRBJ2-1; TRBD2 matches at 12 bases. Germline-derived CDR1 and CDR2 are SGHKS and YYEKEE (reference sequence). This CDR3 has 16 amino acids. V gave up 3 bases and J gave up 3 bases; unmatched junction bases: 4.

This clone is termed medium-sized. The rearrangement links TRBV6-5 to TRBJ1-3; no clear D gene. The CDR3 contains 14 residues. V was trimmed by 8 bases and J by 0 bases, leaving 11 bases between them. In germline, CDR1 is MNHEY, CDR2 SVGAGI. The DNA for the CDR3 is TGTGCCAGCGCCGAAACACACTCTGGAAACACCATATATTTT. Protein: CASAETHSGNTIYF.

J is TRBJ1-1 and V is TRBV18; D is undetermined. This CDR3 contains 13 residues. CDR1 KGHSH and CDR2 LQKENI come from the germline V gene. V lost 2 bases to trimming and J lost 1 base, with 5 bases between them. The DNA of the CDR3 is TGTGCCAGCTCACCAAAGCAGAACACTGAAGCTTTCTTT. Residues: CASSPKQNTEAFF.

This chain joins TRBV7-2 and TRBJ2-4; the D gene is possibly TRBD2 (6 bases). This CDR3 comprises 16 residues. CDR1 is SGHTA, CDR2 FQGNSA, per germline. Trimming removed 0 bases from V and 1 base from J, with 10 bases in between. In DNA, the CDR3 is TGTGCCAGCAGCTTAGCCGGGGGTGGTGCCAAAAACATTCAGTACTTC. Its protein product is CASSLAGGGAKNIQYF. The complete variable domain, with remaining parts taken from reference TRBV7-2 and TRBJ2-4, reads GAGVSQSPSNKVTEKGKDVELRCDPISGHTALYWYRQSLGQGLEFLIYFQGNSAPDKSGLPSDRFSAERTGGSVSTLTIQRTQQEDSAVYLCASSLAGGGAKNIQYFGAGTRLSVL.

In this sample, this clone turned up once. The chain uses TRBV15 and TRBJ2-3; TRBD1 might be the D (5 bases). V was cut by 1 base and J by 4 bases, with 15 bases left in between. The CDR3 sequence is 16 residues long. Germline values: CDR1 LNHNV, CDR2 YYDKDF (reference sequence). The CDR3 DNA reads TGTGCCACCAGCAGAGCTCTTGGTCAGGGATCAGATACGCAGTATTTT. It yields the protein CATSRALGQGSDTQYF.

The J gene is TRBJ1-2, the V gene TRBV15; TRBD1 agrees at 9 bases. Looked up from germline, CDR1 is LNHNV and CDR2 is YYDKDF (reference sequence). Losses at the gene ends were 5 bases for V and 5 bases for J; bases not matched to a gene: 3. CDR3 size: 13 residues. The CDR3 DNA reads as TGTGCCACCAGCCGGGACAGGGTGTATGGCTACACCTTC. This sequence encodes CATSRDRVYGYTF. Combining the CDR3 with reference TRBV15 and TRBJ1-2 gives the whole variable domain DAMVIQNPRYQVTQFGKPVTLSCSQTLNHNVMYWYQQKSSQAPKLLFHYYDKDFNNEADTPDNFQSRRPNTSFCFLDIRSPGLGDTAMYLCATSRDRVYGYTFGSGTRLTVV.

The rearrangement links TRBV5-8 to TRBJ1-5; D unclear. The CDR3 is 12 amino acids. V was cut by 2 bases and J by 6 bases, with 6 bases left in between. Looked up from germline, CDR1 is SGHTS and CDR2 is YDEGEE. CDR3 DNA: TGTGCCAGCAGCTTTGGTAGTCAGCCCCAGCATTTT. Amino acid sequence: CASSFGSQPQHF.

The V call is TRBV4-3, the J call TRBJ2-1; 13 bases fit TRBD2. Trimming cost V 4 bases and J 7 bases; bases outside gene matches: 4. Germline V lookup: CDR1 LGHNA, CDR2 YSLEER. The CDR3 consists of 15 residues. The CDR3 region is CASSPRLAGGNEQFF. As DNA, the CDR3 is TGCGCCAGCAGCCCACGACTAGCGGGAGGAAATGAGCAGTTCTTC.

Only one count was recorded for this clone. The rearrangement uses TRBV4-3 and TRBJ2-2; 9 bases map to TRBD2. The ends lost 4 bases at V and 5 bases at J; junction bases unmatched: 8. The germline gives CDR1 LGHNA, CDR2 YSLEER. The CDR3 consists of 16 residues. CDR3 region: CASSLAAGGRTGELFF. Here the CDR3 DNA reads TGCGCCAGCAGCCTTGCCGCGGGAGGGCGTACCGGGGAGCTGTTTTTT.

This rearrangement joins TRBV18 to TRBJ1-5; 10 bases fit TRBD1. Losses at the gene ends were 6 bases for V and 1 base for J; bases not matched to a gene: 3. Germline CDR1 is KGHSH and CDR2 is LQKENI. This CDR3 is 15 amino acids long. This chain's CDR3 is CASSRTGGSNQPQHF. The DNA for the CDR3 is TGTGCCAGCTCGCGGACAGGGGGGAGCAATCAGCCCCAGCATTTT.

The V gene is TRBV5-8, the J gene TRBJ2-4; D call uncertain. The CDR3 loop spans 12 amino acids. The germline gives CDR1 SGHTS, CDR2 YDEGEE. Trimming stripped 0 bases from V and 7 bases from J, with 5 bases between. The CDR3 region has the DNA TGTGCCAGCAGCTTGGCCCGGAACATTCAGTACTTC. It codes for CASSLARNIQYF.

V gene TRBV28 combines with J gene TRBJ2-1; 8 bases align to TRBD1. The CDR3 is made up of 14 amino acids. V shed 6 bases, J shed 6 bases, and the junction held 7 bases outside the gene matches. Germline assignment: CDR1 MDHEN and CDR2 SYDVKM. The CDR3 is CASRGQGRGNEQFF. In nucleotides, the CDR3 is TGTGCCAGCAGAGGACAGGGACGGGGCAATGAGCAGTTCTTC.